Detailed here is one T cell receptor beta chain. The sample comes from a study of cytomegalovirus exposure and HLA in healthy donors. V lost 3 bases, J lost 1 base, and 13 bases lay in between. Germline loops: CDR1 MNHEY, CDR2 SMNVEV (reference sequence). The CDR3 extends over 16 amino acids. Some clones are missing from TCRdb's copy, which holds only in-frame ones; the method was immunoSEQ multiplex PCR. The data contain around 130,000 clones, just under 90% of them singletons. The chain has TRBV27 and TRBJ2-1, with D possibly being TRBD1 (6 bases). This TCR was recovered from a man younger than 40 in good health and CMV-seronegative. The sequencing input was PBMCs. The chain's CDR3 is CASSFQGWGSYNEQFF. CDR3 nucleotides: TGTGCCAGCAGTTTTCAGGGGTGGGGATCCTACAATGAGCAGTTCTTC.